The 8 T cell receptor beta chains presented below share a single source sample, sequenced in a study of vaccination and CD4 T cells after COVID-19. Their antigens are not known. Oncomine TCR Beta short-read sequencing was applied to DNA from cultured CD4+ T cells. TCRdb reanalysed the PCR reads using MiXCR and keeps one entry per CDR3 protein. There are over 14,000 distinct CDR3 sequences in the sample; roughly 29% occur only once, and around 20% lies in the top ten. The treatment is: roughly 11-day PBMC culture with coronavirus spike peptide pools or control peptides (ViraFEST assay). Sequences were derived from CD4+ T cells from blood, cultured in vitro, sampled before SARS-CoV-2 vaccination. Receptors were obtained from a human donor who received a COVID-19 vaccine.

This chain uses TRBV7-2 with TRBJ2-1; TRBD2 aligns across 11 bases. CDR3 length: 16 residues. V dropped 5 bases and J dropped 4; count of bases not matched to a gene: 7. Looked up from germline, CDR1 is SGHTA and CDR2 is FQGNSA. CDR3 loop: CASSLLAGGQYNEQFF. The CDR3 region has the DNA TGTGCCAGCAGCCTTCTAGCGGGGGGCCAGTACAATGAGCAGTTCTTC.

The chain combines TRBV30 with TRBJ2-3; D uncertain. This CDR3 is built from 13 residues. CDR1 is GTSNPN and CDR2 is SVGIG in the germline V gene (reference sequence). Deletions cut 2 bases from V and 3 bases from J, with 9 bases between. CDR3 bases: TGTGCCTGGAGTCCGGGCCGTACAGATACGCAGTATTTT. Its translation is CAWSPGRTDTQYF.

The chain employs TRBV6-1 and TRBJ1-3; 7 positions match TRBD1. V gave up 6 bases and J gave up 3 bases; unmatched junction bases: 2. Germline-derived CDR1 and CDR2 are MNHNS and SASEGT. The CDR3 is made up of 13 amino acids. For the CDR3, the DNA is TGTGCCAGCAGCACAGGGGTTGGAAACACCATATATTTT. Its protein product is CASSTGVGNTIYF.

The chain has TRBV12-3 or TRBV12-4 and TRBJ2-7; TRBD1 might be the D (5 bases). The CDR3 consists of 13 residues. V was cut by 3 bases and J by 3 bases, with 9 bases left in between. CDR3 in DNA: TGTGCCAGCAGTTTGGGCAGGGTCTACGAGCAGTACTTC. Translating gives CASSLGRVYEQYF.

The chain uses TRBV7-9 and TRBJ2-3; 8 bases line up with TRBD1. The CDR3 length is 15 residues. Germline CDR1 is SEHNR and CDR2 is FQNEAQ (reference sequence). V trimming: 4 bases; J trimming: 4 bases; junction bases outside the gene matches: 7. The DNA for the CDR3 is TGTGCCAGCAGCTCCACCGGGACAGGCGCAGATACGCAGTATTTT. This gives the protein CASSSTGTGADTQYF.

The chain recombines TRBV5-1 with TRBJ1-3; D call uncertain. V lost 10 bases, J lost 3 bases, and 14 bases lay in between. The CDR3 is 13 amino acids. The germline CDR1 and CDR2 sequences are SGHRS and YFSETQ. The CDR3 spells CAPSGPDGNTIYF. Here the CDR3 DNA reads TGCGCCCCTAGCGGGCCTGATGGAAACACCATATATTTT.

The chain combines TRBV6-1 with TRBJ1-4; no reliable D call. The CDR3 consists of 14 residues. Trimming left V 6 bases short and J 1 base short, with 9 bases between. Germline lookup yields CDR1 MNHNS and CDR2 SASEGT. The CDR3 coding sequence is TGTGCCAGCAGGATCACGGAAACTAATGAAAAACTGTTTTTT. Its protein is CASRITETNEKLFF.

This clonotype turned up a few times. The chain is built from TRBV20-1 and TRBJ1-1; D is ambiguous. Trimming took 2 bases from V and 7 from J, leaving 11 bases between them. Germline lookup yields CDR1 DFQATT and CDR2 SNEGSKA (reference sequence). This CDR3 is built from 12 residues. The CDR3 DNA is TGCAGTGCTAGATTCTGGGGAAGTGAAGCTTTCTTT. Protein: CSARFWGSEAFF.